This T cell receptor beta chain was recorded in a study of CD4 and CD8 cells across lung adenocarcinoma regions. Samples came from patients with localized non-small cell lung adenocarcinoma. TCRdb reanalysed the PCR reads using MiXCR and keeps one entry per CDR3 protein. The sample has 20,000 to 25,000 distinct CDR3 sequences; around 50% are singletons. Sequenced sample: CD8+ T cells from the center of a lung tumor. This clonotype originated in a female donor with lung adenocarcinoma. The CD4 and CD8 labels of this study may be unreliable.

CDR3 sequence reads: CASSLAPNRGLNEQFF. Written as DNA, the CDR3 is TGTGCCAGCAGTTTGGCCCCCAACAGGGGCCTCAATGAGCAGTTCTTC. This sequence joins TRBV27 and TRBJ2-1, with TRBD1 identical over 7 bases. V lost 3 bases to trimming and J lost 6 bases; unmatched junction nucleotides: 11. Per germline, CDR1 MNHEY and CDR2 SMNVEV (reference sequence). The CDR3 covers 16 residues.